Following are 17 T cell receptor beta chains from one sample sequenced in a study of blood T cell repertoires in COVID-19. TCRdb's copy holds only in-frame clones and misses some; the assay was immunoSEQ multiplex PCR. Of over 200,000 clones in the sample, less than 90% are singletons; the top ten hold approximately 2.8%. The sequenced sample was PBMCs or T cells enriched from blood (not recorded which). Receptors were obtained from a woman between 45 and 65 years old in a cohort exposed to, infected with or recovered from COVID-19 (not recorded which).

This chain connects TRBV7-9 to TRBJ1-5, with D possibly matching TRBD1 (6 bases). The CDR3 sequence is 15 residues long. Germline V gives CDR1 SEHNR, CDR2 FQNEAQ (reference sequence). The germline V and J ends were trimmed by 4 bases and 0 bases, with 10 bases remaining between them. This CDR3 is CASSSRGNSNQPQHF. The DNA of the CDR3 is TGTGCCAGCAGCTCGAGGGGGAATAGCAATCAGCCCCAGCATTTT.

The genes are TRBV25-1 and TRBJ2-2, with no clear D. This CDR3 is built from 17 residues. Trimming left V 1 base short and J 1 base short, with 13 bases between. Germline V lookup: CDR1 MGHDK, CDR2 SYGVNS. The CDR3 sequence is CASSEFMGSQNTGELFF. DNA of the CDR3: TGTGCCAGCAGTGAATTTATGGGCAGCCAGAACACCGGGGAGCTGTTTTTT.

The rearrangement links TRBV2 to TRBJ2-3, with 7 bases identical to TRBD1. The V and J ends lost 8 bases and 0 bases, in that order; junction bases with no gene match: 8. The CDR3 spans 15 residues. Germline V gene lookup returns CDR1 SNHLY and CDR2 FYNNEI. The CDR3 region is CASSGVGQSTDTQYF. DNA of the CDR3: TGTGCCAGCTCCGGAGTGGGACAGAGCACAGATACGCAGTATTTT.

The chain carries TRBV5-4 and TRBJ2-3, with 8 bases aligning to TRBD2. Germline CDR1 is SGHNT and CDR2 is YYREEE (reference sequence). V lost 7 bases, J lost 2 bases, and 6 bases stayed unmatched. The CDR3 length is 14 residues. The CDR3 DNA follows: TGTGCCAGCGGAAGCGGGGGCTACACAGATACGCAGTATTTT. It yields the protein CASGSGGYTDTQYF.

The chain combines TRBV18 with TRBJ2-3; TRBD1 aligns across 7 bases. The CDR3 loop spans 17 amino acids. V lost 0 bases and J lost 4; bases outside the gene matches: 10. CDR1 and CDR2 (germline): KGHSH, LQKENI. For the CDR3, the DNA is TGTGCCAGCTCACCACCGTCAAGGGGGCCTTTGGCAGATACGCAGTATTTT. The encoded protein is CASSPPSRGPLADTQYF.

The chain carries TRBV7-6 and TRBJ1-6; D possibly corresponds to TRBD1 (5 bases). Per germline, CDR1 SGHVS and CDR2 FNYEAQ. The CDR3 is 16 amino acids. The V end lost 6 bases, the J end lost 6 bases, and 18 bases lay between the germline ends. The CDR3 loop is CASSQGVGGFNSPLHF. In DNA form, the CDR3 reads TGTGCCAGCAGTCAAGGGGTTGGAGGGTTTAATTCACCCCTCCACTTT.

This clone came up once. The rearrangement uses TRBV28 and TRBJ1-2, with a weak D call TRBD1 (6 bases). V lost 8 bases and J lost 2, with 12 bases in between. CDR3 length equals 13 residues. Per germline, CDR1 MDHEN and CDR2 SYDVKM. CDR3 bases: TGTGCCAGCCTCCTGACAGGAAACTATGGCTACACCTTC. As protein: CASLLTGNYGYTF.

The rearrangement uses TRBV5-1 and TRBJ2-3, with 7 positions matching TRBD2. V shed 3 bases, J shed 7 bases, and the junction held 11 bases outside the gene matches. Germline values: CDR1 SGHRS, CDR2 YFSETQ. The CDR3 has 15 amino acids. Written as DNA, the CDR3 is TGCGCCAGCAGCTGGAAGAGGGAGGGATCTCATACGCAGTATTTT. As protein: CASSWKREGSHTQYF.

The rearrangement uses TRBV18 and TRBJ2-7, with D possibly matching TRBD1 (6 bases). The length of the CDR3 is 16 residues. Trimming shortened V by 6 bases and J by 2 bases, and 20 bases separated the two germline ends. CDR1 KGHSH and CDR2 LQKENI come from the germline V gene. CDR3 loop: CASSHRSGRDTYEQYF. For the CDR3, the DNA is TGTGCCAGCTCCCACCGGTCCGGCAGGGACACCTACGAGCAGTACTTC.

The rearrangement uses TRBV18 and TRBJ2-5, with 8 bases that match TRBD1. The CDR3 is 16 residues long. From germline, CDR1 is KGHSH and CDR2 LQKENI. Unmatched junction bases numbered 10, after V lost 3 bases and J lost 4 bases. This CDR3 reads CASSPRERQGRETQYF. CDR3 in DNA: TGTGCCAGCTCACCTCGAGAAAGACAGGGGAGAGAGACCCAGTACTTC.

The chain recombines TRBV5-1 with TRBJ2-5, with a possible D match to TRBD1 (5 bases). Trimming took off 2 bases at V and 5 bases at J, with 13 bases between the two ends. The CDR3 spans 14 residues. Germline-derived CDR1 and CDR2 are SGHRS and YFSETQ. This chain's CDR3 is CASSLGRVEETQYF. CDR3 bases: TGCGCCAGCAGCTTAGGCAGGGTTGAGGAGACCCAGTACTTC.

The chain is built from TRBV28 and TRBJ1-6; D is uncertain. Germline V gene data show CDR1 as MDHEN and CDR2 as SYDVKM. V was clipped by 8 bases and J by 7 bases, with 24 bases between them. This CDR3 is 17 amino acids long. The CDR3 is CASCSGRYGGSNSPLHF. CDR3 nucleotides: TGTGCCAGCTGCTCTGGACGGTACGGCGGGTCGAATTCACCCCTCCACTTT.

The gene calls are TRBV5-4 and TRBJ2-5; a weak D match, TRBD2 (6 bases). From germline, CDR1 is SGHNT and CDR2 YYREEE (reference sequence). Trimming removed 2 bases from V and 5 bases from J, with 10 bases in between. CDR3 length equals 13 residues. The CDR3 is CASSFRGGETQYF. In DNA form, the CDR3 reads TGTGCCAGCAGCTTCCGTGGAGGGGAGACCCAGTACTTC.

The genes are TRBV28 and TRBJ1-5; no clear D gene. CDR3 length equals 15 residues. The germline CDR1 and CDR2 sequences are MDHEN and SYDVKM. V gave up 5 bases and J gave up 2 bases, with 13 bases separating them. This CDR3 is CASSQTGSGNQPQHF. CDR3 coding DNA: TGTGCCAGCAGTCAAACTGGTTCCGGCAATCAGCCCCAGCATTTT. Full variable domain (missing parts from reference TRBV28 and TRBJ1-5): DVKVTQSSRYLVKRTGEKVFLECVQDMDHENMFWYRQDPGLGLRLIYFSYDVKMKEKGDIPEGYSVSREKKERFSLILESASTNQTSMYLCASSQTGSGNQPQHFGDGTRLSIL.

This chain uses TRBV29-1 with TRBJ2-3; 13 nucleotides line up with TRBD2. Germline V gives CDR1 SQVTM, CDR2 ANQGSEA. CDR3 length: 16 residues. V shed 5 bases and J 1 base; nucleotides not matched to a gene: 6. DNA for the CDR3: TGCAGCGTTAATTACGGACTAGCGGGGGGCACAGATACGCAGTATTTT. It codes for CSVNYGLAGGTDTQYF.

The V gene is TRBV6-6, the J gene TRBJ1-1; TRBD1 agrees at 8 bases. Per the germline V gene, CDR1 is MNHNY and CDR2 is SVGAGI (reference sequence). This CDR3 is 15 amino acids long. V was clipped by 5 bases and J by 0 bases; unmatched bases: 5. The chain's CDR3 is CASSRTGQVNTEAFF. CDR3 nucleotides: TGTGCCAGCAGTCGGACGGGACAGGTGAACACTGAAGCTTTCTTT.

The chain is built from TRBV20-1 and TRBJ1-5; no clear D gene. V dropped 3 bases and J dropped 2 bases, with 11 bases sitting between them. This CDR3 is 14 amino acids long. Germline V gene data show CDR1 as DFQATT and CDR2 as SNEGSKA (reference sequence). Here the CDR3 reads CSASLGPGNQPQHF. In DNA, the CDR3 is TGCAGTGCTAGTCTTGGGCCTGGCAATCAGCCCCAGCATTTT.